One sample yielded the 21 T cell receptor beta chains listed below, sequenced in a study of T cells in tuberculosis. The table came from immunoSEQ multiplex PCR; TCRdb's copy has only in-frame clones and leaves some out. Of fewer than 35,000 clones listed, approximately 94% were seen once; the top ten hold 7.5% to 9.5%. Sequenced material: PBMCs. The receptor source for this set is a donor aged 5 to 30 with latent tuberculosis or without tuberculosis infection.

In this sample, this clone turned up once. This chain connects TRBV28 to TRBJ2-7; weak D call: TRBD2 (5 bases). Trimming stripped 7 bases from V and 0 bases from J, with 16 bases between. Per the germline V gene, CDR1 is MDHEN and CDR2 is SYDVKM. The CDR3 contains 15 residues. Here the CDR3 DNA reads TGTGCCAGCAACTACGACGGGAAAAGCTCCTACGAGCAGTACTTC. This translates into CASNYDGKSSYEQYF.

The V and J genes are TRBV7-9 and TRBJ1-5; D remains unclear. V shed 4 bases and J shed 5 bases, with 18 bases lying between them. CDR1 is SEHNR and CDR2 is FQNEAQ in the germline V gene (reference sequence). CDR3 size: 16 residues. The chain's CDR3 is CASSSVRHGIYQPQHF. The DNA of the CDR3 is TGTGCCAGCAGCTCAGTCAGGCACGGCATCTATCAGCCCCAGCATTTT.

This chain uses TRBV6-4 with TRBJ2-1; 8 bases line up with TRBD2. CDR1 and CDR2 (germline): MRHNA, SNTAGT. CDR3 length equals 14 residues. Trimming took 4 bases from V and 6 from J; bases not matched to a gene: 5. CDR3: CASSVREGPNEQFF. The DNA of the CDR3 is TGTGCCAGCAGTGTTCGGGAGGGCCCCAATGAGCAGTTCTTC.

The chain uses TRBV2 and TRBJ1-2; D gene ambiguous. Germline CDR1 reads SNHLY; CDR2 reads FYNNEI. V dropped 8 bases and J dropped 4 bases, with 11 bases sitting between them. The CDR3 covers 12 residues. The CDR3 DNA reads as TGTGCCAGCCTTAAGCCTGTCTATGGCTACACCTTC. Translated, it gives CASLKPVYGYTF.

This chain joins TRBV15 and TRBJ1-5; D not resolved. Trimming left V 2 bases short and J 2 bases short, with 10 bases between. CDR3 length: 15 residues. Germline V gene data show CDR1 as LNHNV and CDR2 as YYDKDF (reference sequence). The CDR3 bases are TGTGCCACCAGCAGATACCGTCAGGGCAATCAGCCCCAGCATTTT. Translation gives CATSRYRQGNQPQHF.

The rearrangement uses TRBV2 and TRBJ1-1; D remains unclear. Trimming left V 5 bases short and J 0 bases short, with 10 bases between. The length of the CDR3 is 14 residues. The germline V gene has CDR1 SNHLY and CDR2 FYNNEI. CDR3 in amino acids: CASSPTLLNTEAFF. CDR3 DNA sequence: TGTGCCAGCAGTCCCACGCTACTGAACACTGAAGCTTTCTTT.

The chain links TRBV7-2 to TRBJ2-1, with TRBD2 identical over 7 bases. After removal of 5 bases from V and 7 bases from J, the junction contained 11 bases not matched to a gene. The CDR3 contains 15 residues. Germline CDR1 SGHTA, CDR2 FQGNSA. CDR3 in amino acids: CASSGSRDYDNEQFF. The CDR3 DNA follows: TGTGCCAGCAGCGGCAGCCGGGACTACGATAATGAGCAGTTCTTC.

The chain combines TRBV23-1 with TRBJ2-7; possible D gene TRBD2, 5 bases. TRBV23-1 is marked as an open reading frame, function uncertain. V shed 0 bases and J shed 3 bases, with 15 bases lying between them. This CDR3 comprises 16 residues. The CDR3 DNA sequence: TGCGCCAGCAGTCAATCGAAGAAGCCCCGGGGCTACGAGCAGTACTTC. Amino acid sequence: CASSQSKKPRGYEQYF.

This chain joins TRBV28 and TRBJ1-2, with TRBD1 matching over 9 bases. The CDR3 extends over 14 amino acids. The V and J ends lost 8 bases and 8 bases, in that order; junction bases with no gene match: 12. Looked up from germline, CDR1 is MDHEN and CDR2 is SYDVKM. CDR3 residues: CASDEQGAYTGYTF. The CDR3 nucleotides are TGTGCCAGCGATGAACAGGGGGCGTATACGGGCTACACCTTC.

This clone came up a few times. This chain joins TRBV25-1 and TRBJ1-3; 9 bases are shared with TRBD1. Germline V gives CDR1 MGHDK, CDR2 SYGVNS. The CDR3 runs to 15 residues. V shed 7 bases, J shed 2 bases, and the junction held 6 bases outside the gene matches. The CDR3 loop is CASIGTGWTGNTIYF. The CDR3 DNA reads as TGTGCCAGCATCGGGACAGGGTGGACTGGAAACACCATATATTTT.

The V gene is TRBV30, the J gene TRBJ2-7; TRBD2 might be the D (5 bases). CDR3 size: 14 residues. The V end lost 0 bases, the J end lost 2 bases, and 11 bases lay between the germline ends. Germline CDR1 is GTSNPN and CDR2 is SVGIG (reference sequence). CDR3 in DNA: TGTGCCTGGAGTGTGCCGACTAATACCTACGAGCAGTACTTC. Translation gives CAWSVPTNTYEQYF.

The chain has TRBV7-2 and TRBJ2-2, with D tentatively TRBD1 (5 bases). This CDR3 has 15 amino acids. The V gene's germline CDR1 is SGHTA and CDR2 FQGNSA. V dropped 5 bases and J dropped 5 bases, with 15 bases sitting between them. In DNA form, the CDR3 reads TGTGCCAGCAGCCTTTGGGGCAGTGGGACCGGGGAGCTGTTTTTT. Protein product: CASSLWGSGTGELFF. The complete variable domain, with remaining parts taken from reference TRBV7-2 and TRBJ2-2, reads GAGVSQSPSNKVTEKGKDVELRCDPISGHTALYWYRQSLGQGLEFLIYFQGNSAPDKSGLPSDRFSAERTGGSVSTLTIQRTQQEDSAVYLCASSLWGSGTGELFFGEGSRLTVL.

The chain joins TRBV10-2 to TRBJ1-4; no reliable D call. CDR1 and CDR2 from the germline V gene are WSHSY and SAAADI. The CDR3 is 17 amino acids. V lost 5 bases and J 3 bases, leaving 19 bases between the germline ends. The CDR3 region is CASSPTKDYSSNEKLFF. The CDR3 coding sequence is TGCGCCAGCAGTCCTACTAAAGACTATTCATCTAATGAAAAACTGTTTTTT.

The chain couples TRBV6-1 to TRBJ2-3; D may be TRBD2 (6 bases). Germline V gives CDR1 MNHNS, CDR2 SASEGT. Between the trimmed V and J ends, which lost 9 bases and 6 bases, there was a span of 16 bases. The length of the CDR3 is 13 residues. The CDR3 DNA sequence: TGTGCCAGTGCGGAGGGTCCTCAGGATACGCAGTATTTT. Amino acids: CASAEGPQDTQYF.

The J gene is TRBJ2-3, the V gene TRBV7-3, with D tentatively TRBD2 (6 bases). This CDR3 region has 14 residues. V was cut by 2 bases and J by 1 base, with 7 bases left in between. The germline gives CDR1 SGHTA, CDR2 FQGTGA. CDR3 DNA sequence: TGTGCCAGCAGCTTATTAGCGGGCACAGATACGCAGTATTTT. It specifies CASSLLAGTDTQYF.

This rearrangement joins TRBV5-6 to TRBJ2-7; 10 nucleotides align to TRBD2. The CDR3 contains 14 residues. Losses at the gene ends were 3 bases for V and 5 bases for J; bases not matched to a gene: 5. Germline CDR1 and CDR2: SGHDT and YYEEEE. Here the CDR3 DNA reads TGTGCCAGCAGCTGGGGGACTAGCGTGAACGAGCAGTACTTC. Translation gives CASSWGTSVNEQYF.

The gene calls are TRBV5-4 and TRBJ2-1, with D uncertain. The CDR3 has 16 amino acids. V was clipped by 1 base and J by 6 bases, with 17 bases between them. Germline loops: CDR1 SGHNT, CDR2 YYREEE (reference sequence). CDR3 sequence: CASSLFPEKPFNEQFF. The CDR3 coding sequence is TGTGCCAGCAGCTTGTTCCCGGAGAAGCCCTTCAATGAGCAGTTCTTC.

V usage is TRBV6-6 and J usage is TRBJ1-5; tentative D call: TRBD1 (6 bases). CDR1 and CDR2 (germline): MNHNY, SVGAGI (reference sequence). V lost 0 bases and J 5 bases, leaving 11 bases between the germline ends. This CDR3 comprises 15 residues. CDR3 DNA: TGTGCCAGCAGTTACTCAGGGGGAACCTATCAGCCCCAGCATTTT. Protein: CASSYSGGTYQPQHF.

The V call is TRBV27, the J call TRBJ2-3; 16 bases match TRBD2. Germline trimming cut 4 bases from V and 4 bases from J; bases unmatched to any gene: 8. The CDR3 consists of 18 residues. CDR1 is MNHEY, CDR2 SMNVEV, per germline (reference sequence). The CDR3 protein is CASSSGTSGRAEADTQYF. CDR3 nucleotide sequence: TGTGCCAGCAGTTCCGGGACTAGCGGGAGGGCCGAGGCAGATACGCAGTATTTT.

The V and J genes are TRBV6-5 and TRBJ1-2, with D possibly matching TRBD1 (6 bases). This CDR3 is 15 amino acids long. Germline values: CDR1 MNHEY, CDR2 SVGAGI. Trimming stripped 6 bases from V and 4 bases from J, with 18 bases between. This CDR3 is CASRARTDWGYGYTF. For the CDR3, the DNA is TGTGCCAGCAGGGCTCGGACAGATTGGGGCTATGGCTACACCTTC.

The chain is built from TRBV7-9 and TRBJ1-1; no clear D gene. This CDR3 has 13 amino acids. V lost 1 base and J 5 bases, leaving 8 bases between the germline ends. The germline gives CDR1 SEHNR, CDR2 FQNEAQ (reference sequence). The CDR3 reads CASSLEGGTEAFF. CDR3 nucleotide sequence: TGTGCCAGCAGCTTAGAGGGAGGAACTGAAGCTTTCTTT.